The 22 T cell receptor beta chains below come from one sample, sequenced in a study of Ad26.COV2.S vaccination and SARS-CoV-2 variants. Treatment meaning: approximately 18 received Ad26.COV2.S at low or high dose, single or two shots; 5 received placebo; per-sample allocation not given. Sample collection was performed on day 63 after the first vaccine or placebo injection. TCRdb keeps only in-frame clones here, not all; method: immunoSEQ multiplex PCR. The sample comprises 400,000 to 500,000 clones, roughly 89% of which are singletons, and roughly 2.5% rests with the top ten. The source was peripheral blood, collected in a trial of Ad26.COV2.S vaccine versus placebo. The receptor source for this set is a person aged 18-65 years who received the Ad26.COV2.S COVID-19 vaccine or a placebo.

The chain couples TRBV18 to TRBJ1-2, with a weak D call TRBD1 (5 bases). Trimming removed 4 bases at V and 8 bases at J, with 14 bases between. From germline, CDR1 is KGHSH and CDR2 LQKENI. The CDR3 runs to 13 residues. DNA for the CDR3: TGTGCCAGCTCACTTGGGACCTCCGAGGGCTACACCTTC. Translated, it gives CASSLGTSEGYTF.

This clone appeared a few times. The genes are TRBV10-3 and TRBJ1-3; 7 bases align to TRBD1. V gave up 3 bases and J gave up 4 bases; unmatched junction bases: 6. CDR3 size: 15 residues. Germline values: CDR1 ENHRY, CDR2 SYGVKD. The chain's CDR3 is CAISDTGVGGNTIYF. For the CDR3, the DNA is TGTGCCATCAGTGATACAGGGGTAGGAGGAAACACCATATATTTT.

The chain recombines TRBV6-5 with TRBJ1-5, with D unclear. Germline values: CDR1 MNHEY, CDR2 SVGAGI. Trimming took 0 bases from V and 4 from J, leaving 7 bases between them. The CDR3 spans 14 residues. CDR3 loop: CASSYSEGNQPQHF. The CDR3 DNA reads TGTGCCAGCAGTTACTCGGAGGGAAATCAGCCCCAGCATTTT.

This clone occurred a few times. The V gene is TRBV30, the J gene TRBJ1-6; no reliable D call. V was cut by 0 bases and J by 8 bases, with 8 bases left in between. The CDR3 runs to 13 residues. Germline CDR1 and CDR2: GTSNPN and SVGIG (reference sequence). DNA for the CDR3: TGTGCCTGGAGTGTAGATTGGGATTCACCCCTCCACTTT. Residues: CAWSVDWDSPLHF.

In DNA, the CDR3 is TGTGCCAGCAGCGACAGGGCAAAGGGTAATTCACCCCTCCACTTT. Protein product: CASSDRAKGNSPLHF. The chain employs TRBV2 and TRBJ1-6, with 7 nucleotides matching TRBD1. V lost 6 bases and J lost 6; bases outside the gene matches: 8. Per germline, CDR1 SNHLY and CDR2 FYNNEI. CDR3 length: 15 amino acids.

The rearrangement links TRBV5-1 to TRBJ1-6; tentatively, D is TRBD1 (6 bases). The CDR3 length is 16 residues. CDR1 is SGHRS, CDR2 YFSETQ, per germline. V lost 5 bases, J lost 0 bases, and 12 bases lay in between. The CDR3 loop reads CASSHRTDSYNSPLHF. The CDR3 coding sequence is TGCGCCAGCAGTCATCGGACAGACTCCTATAATTCACCCCTCCACTTT. Complete variable domain (other parts from reference TRBV5-1 and TRBJ1-6): KAGVTQTPRYLIKTRGQQVTLSCSPISGHRSVSWYQQTPGQGLQFLFEYFSETQRNKGNFPGRFSGRQFSNSRSEMNVSTLELGDSALYLCASSHRTDSYNSPLHFGNGTRLTVT.

The CDR3 loop is CASSLAPTGGGVDIQYF. The CDR3, as DNA: TGCGCCAGCAGCTTGGCCCCGACAGGTGGGGGGGTAGACATTCAGTACTTC. The genes are TRBV5-1 and TRBJ2-4; possibly TRBD2 for D (7 bases). Germline V lookup: CDR1 SGHRS, CDR2 YFSETQ. The CDR3 runs 17 residues. V lost 0 bases and J lost 8, with 21 bases in between.

V is TRBV21-1 and J is TRBJ1-5. TRBV21-1 is deemed a pseudogene. The CDR3 is made up of 12 amino acids. CDR3 protein: CASSKVTEAQHF. For the CDR3, the DNA is TGTGCCAGCAGCAAAGTAACTGAGGCCCAGCATTTT.

The chain recombines TRBV7-9 with TRBJ2-3; D uncertain. V was pared by 2 bases and J by 2 bases, with 8 bases between. Per germline, CDR1 SEHNR and CDR2 FQNEAQ (reference sequence). The CDR3 is 14 residues long. Here the CDR3 DNA reads TGTGCCAGCAGCTTAAGCGCCCTCACAGATACGCAGTATTTT. This encodes CASSLSALTDTQYF.

As to this clone: Other nucleotide sequences from this sample produce the same CDR3. This chain uses TRBV18 with TRBJ1-3; the match to TRBD1 covers 7 bases. From germline, CDR1 is KGHSH and CDR2 LQKENI. This CDR3 has 16 amino acids. Losses at the gene ends were 2 bases for V and 0 bases for J; bases not matched to a gene: 4. The CDR3 reads CASSPSGQSSGNTIYF. In DNA, the CDR3 is TGTGCCAGCTCACCATCGGGACAGAGCTCTGGAAACACCATATATTTT.

The chain is built from TRBV7-8 and TRBJ2-3; 7 nucleotides match TRBD1. The CDR3 is made up of 15 amino acids. Germline CDR1 and CDR2: SGHVS and FQNEAQ. Trimming cost V 2 bases and J 4 bases; bases outside gene matches: 6. The CDR3 nucleotides are TGTGCCAGCAGCTTAAGGGCAGGGGGTCCAGATACGCAGTATTTT. Its translation: CASSLRAGGPDTQYF.

The rearrangement links TRBV5-1 to TRBJ2-5; TRBD2 matches at 16 bases. CDR3 length: 18 amino acids. Germline V CDR1 and CDR2: SGHRS, YFSETQ. The V and J ends lost 4 bases and 0 bases, in that order; junction bases with no gene match: 6. The CDR3 here is CASSPGTSGRVYQETQYF. The CDR3 DNA reads as TGCGCCAGCAGCCCGGGGACTAGCGGGAGGGTGTACCAAGAGACCCAGTACTTC.

This sequence joins TRBV18 and TRBJ1-1, with TRBD1 matching 7 bases. J was trimmed by 0 bases and V by 8 bases; bases with no gene match: 12. The CDR3 is made up of 16 amino acids. Germline V gene data show CDR1 as KGHSH and CDR2 as LQKENI. The CDR3 loop is CASRPSDRAMNTEAFF. The CDR3 region has the DNA TGTGCCAGCCGTCCTTCTGACAGGGCCATGAACACTGAAGCTTTCTTT.

The chain joins TRBV3-1 (or the pseudogene TRBV3-2) to TRBJ2-7; D gene unclear. The germline CDR1 and CDR2 sequences are LGHDT and YNNKEL (reference sequence). This CDR3 comprises 14 residues. The V end was cut by 3 bases, the J end by 6 bases, with 15 bases between. The CDR3 spells CASSHYPPLGEQYF. CDR3 DNA sequence: TGTGCCAGCAGCCATTATCCGCCGCTCGGCGAGCAGTACTTC.

The V call is TRBV6-2 or TRBV6-3, the J call TRBJ1-1, with D perhaps matching TRBD1 (5 bases). The CDR3 is made up of 18 amino acids. V gave up 0 bases and J gave up 3 bases, with 20 bases separating them. CDR1 is MNHEY and CDR2 is SVGEGT in the germline V gene. In DNA, the CDR3 is TGTGCCAGCAGTTACTCGGGGGGACGGGGAGTTAGGGACACTGAAGCTTTCTTT. Encoded protein: CASSYSGGRGVRDTEAFF.

The V gene is TRBV9, the J gene TRBJ2-3, with a possible D match to TRBD2 (6 bases). This CDR3 region has 15 residues. Trimming took 3 bases from V and 2 from J, leaving 13 bases between them. The germline gives CDR1 SGDLS, CDR2 YYNGEE. The CDR3: CASSALLANTDTQYF. CDR3 nucleotide sequence: TGTGCCAGCAGCGCTCTACTAGCCAACACAGATACGCAGTATTTT. The full variable domain, in which reference TRBV9 and TRBJ2-3 provide the parts outside the CDR3, is DSGVTQTPKHLITATGQRVTLRCSPRSGDLSVYWYQQSLDQGLQFLIQYYNGEERAKGNILERFSAQQFPDLHSELNLSSLELGDSALYFCASSALLANTDTQYFGPGTRLTVL.

This chain connects TRBV7-8 to TRBJ2-1; 9 bases align to TRBD1. Germline CDR1 is SGHVS and CDR2 is FQNEAQ. V lost 5 bases, J lost 3 bases, and 5 bases stayed unmatched. The CDR3 length is 15 residues. The CDR3 loop reads CASSIQGAIYNEQFF. The CDR3 DNA reads TGTGCCAGCAGCATACAGGGGGCAATCTACAATGAGCAGTTCTTC.

In its sample, this clone was seen once. The chain is built from TRBV28 and TRBJ1-6; D gene ambiguous. The germline V gene encodes CDR1 MDHEN and CDR2 SYDVKM. CDR3 length: 14 residues. V was shortened by 6 bases and J by 4 bases, with 10 bases between the two germline ends. CDR3 in amino acids: CASRPGFYNSPLHF. The CDR3, as DNA: TGTGCCAGCAGGCCGGGGTTTTATAATTCACCCCTCCACTTT.

This chain connects TRBV7-2 to TRBJ1-1, with a tentative D call TRBD1 (5 bases). Germline CDR1 SGHTA, CDR2 FQGNSA. Deletions cut 5 bases from V and 0 bases from J, with 13 bases between. The CDR3 runs 15 residues. The CDR3 sequence: CASSPPGRLNTEAFF. The CDR3 DNA reads as TGTGCCAGCAGCCCCCCGGGACGGCTGAACACTGAAGCTTTCTTT.

The chain joins TRBV4-3 to TRBJ1-1; tentative D call: TRBD1 (5 bases). This CDR3 contains 16 residues. V lost 0 bases, J lost 3 bases, and 14 bases lay in between. Germline V gene data show CDR1 as LGHNA and CDR2 as YSLEER. The CDR3 DNA follows: TGCGCCAGCAGCCAAGATTTGGGGGGGGAGGACACTGAAGCTTTCTTT. Residues: CASSQDLGGEDTEAFF.

The chain links TRBV1 to TRBJ1-1. TRBV1 is a pseudogene locus. The CDR3 is 11 residues long. This CDR3 reads CTSSPDTEAFF. Here the CDR3 DNA reads TGCACCAGCAGCCCGGACACTGAAGCTTTCTTT.

In the case of this clone: The germline gene is not matched at one end of the junction; a read error may be the cause. Here the CDR3 reads CSAVGNAEAFF. CDR3 in DNA: TGCAGCGCGGTGGGGAACGCTGAAGCTTTCTTT. The chain links TRBV20-1 to TRBJ1-1; the D is unclear. The length of the CDR3 is 11 residues. Germline loops: CDR1 DFQATT, CDR2 SNEGSKA (reference sequence).